Sequencing of this T cell receptor beta chain was carried out in a study of blood T cell repertoires in COVID-19 (TCRdb year 2020). A note on the overall study: Samples covering the acute and convalescent phases of COVID-19 were provided by collaborators in the United States, Italy and Spain. Deeply sampled blood TCRbeta repertoires from subjects exposed to, actively infected with, or recovered from COVID-19 were included in the dataset. The material from the prospective study consisted of cDNA or gDNA derived from T cells, B-cell-depleted T cells, or PBMCs. The repertoires were made available in a free public database intended to serve as a resource for research on the immune response to SARS-CoV-2. Where available, HLA class I and class II types were obtained from metadata supplied by the sample provider rather than from assay-based typing. Samples came from the ongoing ImmuneRACE study (first 160 participants) plus 1,254 subjects from 6 global collaborators. Sample metadata almost always included a de-identified subject ID, COVID-19 status, age in years and sex.

Broader findings and caveats from the paper: The quantity of clinical and demographic metadata differed by source and by participant and was supplied without curation.

To note about this clone: The clone's antigen remains unknown. Per-base quality was not reported, and no clone a single base away is much larger than it.

TCRbeta CDR3 regions were amplified from genomic DNA using the immunoSEQ Assay, a bias-controlled multiplex PCR. Under the source paper's analysis protocol: The number of nucleated cells in each sample was estimated by amplification of reference gene primers within the assay. To quantify the absolute abundance of each unique TCRbeta CDR3 rearrangement, sequence reads were collapsed and filtered. For each sample, productive Simpson clonality was calculated as the square root of Simpson's diversity index over productive rearrangements. Imported from immuneACCESS, the table was reduced by TCRdb to in-frame sequences with V and J called. These copies leave out some clones; in studies compared against another copy, an unresolved V gene accounts for under half, and the cause of the remainder is not known. Clonal size and the V and J genes are those of that table, whereas D and trimming came from the DNA. The sample contains about 180,000 clones, 86% of them found a single time. The ten top clones hold more than 7.5% of the sample.

Participants in the prospective study were aged 18 to 89 years, lived in 24 United States geographic areas, and enrolled through a virtual design. To assign participants to cohorts, the prospective study relied on clinical history that participants themselves reported in a screening survey and a study questionnaire. Recovered participants in ImmuneRACE Cohort 3 were defined as having two consecutive negative NP/OP PCR tests, clearance from a healthcare professional, or resolution of symptoms. In the prospective study, whole blood, serum and a nasopharyngeal or oropharyngeal swab were collected from each participant by mobile phlebotomists. Participants in the prospective study had the option to provide additional blood draws and questionnaires over an approximately two-month period. Prospective study blood samples were shipped either frozen or at room temperature before DNA extraction. Looking up the germline V gene (reference sequence) yields CDR1 MNHEY and CDR2 SMNVEV. Germline trimming: 5 bases from V, 3 bases from J; junction bases outside gene matches: 7. The CDR3 sequence holds 14 residues, the cysteine and phenylalanine included. The CDR3 DNA has 42 bases and is translated from base 1.

Sequenced: PBMCs or T cells enriched from blood (not recorded which). The sequence derives from a woman in her 30s who had recovered from COVID-19. The chain uses TRBV27 and TRBJ2-7; TRBD1 agrees with 7 junctional bases. The nucleotide sequence is TGTGCCAGCAGTCCCCGGGACAGTTACTACGAGCAGTACTTC. Translated, this gives CASSPRDSYYEQYF.